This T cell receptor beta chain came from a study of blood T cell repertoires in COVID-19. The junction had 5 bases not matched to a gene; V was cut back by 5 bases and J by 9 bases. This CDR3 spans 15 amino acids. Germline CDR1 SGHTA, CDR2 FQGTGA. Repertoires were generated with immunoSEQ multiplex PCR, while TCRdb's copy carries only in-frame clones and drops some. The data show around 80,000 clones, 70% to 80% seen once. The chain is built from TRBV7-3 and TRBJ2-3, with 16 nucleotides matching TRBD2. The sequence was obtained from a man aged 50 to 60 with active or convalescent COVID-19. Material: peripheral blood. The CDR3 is CASSPGTSGGDTQYF. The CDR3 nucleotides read TGTGCCAGCAGCCCAGGGACTAGCGGGGGGGACACGCAGTATTTT.